Listed below are T cell receptor beta chains from one sample, sequenced in a study of molecular identifiers for immune sequencing clone quantification. MiXCR, run by TCRdb on the PCR reads, gives a single entry per CDR3 protein. The sample carries some 320,000 distinct CDR3 sequences, roughly a fifth recorded once. The material sequenced was naive CD8+ T cells from blood, with Jurkat cell RNA spiked in. The receptors stem from a human donor in good health. Some libraries in this study had Jurkat cell RNA spiked in. Each CDR3 is given with its conserved first and last residue. D genes are given only for firm matches. Rows may omit the clone size; those that give it use once, few, many or a size class.

size,V,D,J,DNA,CDR3
many,TRBV20-1,NA,TRBJ2-3,TGCAGTGCTCTAAATGACAGGCCAAGCACAGATACGCAGTATTTT,CSALNDRPSTDTQYF
NA,TRBV30,TRBD2,TRBJ2-3,TGTGCCTGGACCCGCGGGGGGACCTCGAGCACAGATACGCAGTATTTT,CAWTRGGTSSTDTQYF
many,TRBV9,NA,TRBJ2-3,TGTGCCAGCAGCCCGACGGCGGGCTGGACCGGTGATACGCAGTATTTT,CASSPTAGWTGDTQYF
few,TRBV29-1,TRBD1,TRBJ2-7,TGCAGCGTTGAAGGCGCCCCGGGACAGCCCTCCTACGAGCAGTACTTC,CSVEGAPGQPSYEQYF
many,TRBV6-5,NA,TRBJ2-7,TGTGCCAGCAGTTACTCGGTAAGGGTGGAGCAGTACTTC,CASSYSVRVEQYF
many,TRBV25-1,NA,TRBJ2-1,TGTGCCAGCAGTGAATATTTAGGTGAGCAGTTCTTC,CASSEYLGEQFF
few,TRBV4-1,NA,TRBJ2-3,TGCGCCAGCAGCCTGGTCGGGGGAGAGGCAGATACGCAGTATTTT,CASSLVGGEADTQYF
NA,TRBV19,NA,TRBJ1-1,TGTGCCAGTAAATCGAACATTAATATGCGTACTGAAGCTTTCTTT,CASKSNINMRTEAFF
many,TRBV4-1,TRBD1,TRBJ2-5,TGCGCCAGCAGCCAAGTAGCGGACAGGGAAGAGACCCAGTACTTC,CASSQVADREETQYF
many,TRBV25-1,NA,TRBJ2-3,TGTGCCAGCAGTGAGCTAAGCATAGGGGATACAGATACGCAGTATTTT,CASSELSIGDTDTQYF
NA,TRBV19,NA,TRBJ1-1,TGTGCCAGTAGTACCAGGGGCGTGATGAACACTGAAGCTTTCTTT,CASSTRGVMNTEAFF